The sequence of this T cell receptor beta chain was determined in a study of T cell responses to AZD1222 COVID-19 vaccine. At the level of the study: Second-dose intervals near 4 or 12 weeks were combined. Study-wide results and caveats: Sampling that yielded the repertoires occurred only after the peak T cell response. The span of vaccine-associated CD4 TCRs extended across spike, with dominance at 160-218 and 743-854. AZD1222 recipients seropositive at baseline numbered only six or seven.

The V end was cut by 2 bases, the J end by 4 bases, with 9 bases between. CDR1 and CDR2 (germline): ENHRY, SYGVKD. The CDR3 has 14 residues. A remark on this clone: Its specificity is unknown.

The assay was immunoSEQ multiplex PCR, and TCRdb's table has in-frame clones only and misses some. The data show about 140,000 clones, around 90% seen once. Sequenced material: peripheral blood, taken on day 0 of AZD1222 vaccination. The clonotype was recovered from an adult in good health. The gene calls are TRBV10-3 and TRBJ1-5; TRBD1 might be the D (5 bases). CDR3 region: CAISEGQGNQPQHF. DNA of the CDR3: TGTGCCATCAGTGAGGGGCAGGGAAATCAGCCCCAGCATTTT.